Listed below are T cell receptor beta chains from one sample, sequenced in a study of cytotoxic CD8 clonotypes in ibrutinib-treated CLL. Using immunoSEQ multiplex PCR, the repertoire was profiled, and TCRdb retains in-frame clones only, with some absent. The sample shows tens of thousands of clones, roughly 69% of them seen only once. The sequenced sample was PBMCs, obtained at disease progression, from a patient treated with ibrutinib. Receptors were obtained from a human donor with chronic lymphocytic leukemia. Each CDR3 is given without its conserved first and last residue. A D gene is named only where the DNA matches it firmly.

V,D,CDR3
TRBV15,-,ATSREGIGYIQY
TRBV7-6,-,ASSPQGGQETQY
TRBV6-5,-,ASSDGGYTQY
TRBV11-2,TRBD2,ASSPGLAGGSETQY
TRBV7-2,-,ASSSTGNSPLH
TRBV23-1,-,ASSQSEDKPEAF
TRBV20-1,-,SARATYEQY
TRBV21-1,-,ASSKRATVVYNEQF
TRBV2,-,ASSERRGPGNEQF
TRBV30,-,AWSVGTFSYEQY
TRBV4-1,-,ASSQDSGLGDYGYT
TRBV19,TRBD1,ASSIGQGASYEQY
TRBV15,-,ATAGEILPAQPQH
TRBV20-1,-,SLDPGGEQF
TRBV11-2,TRBD1,ASSLQGQGIYEQY
TRBV4-2,-,ASSSESRTYYGYT
TRBV19,-,ASSDQAGVSNTEAF
TRBV4-1,TRBD1,ASSTRDSYSPLH
TRBV5-6,TRBD1,ASSPRQGFSYEQY
TRBV6-1,-,ASSPGTLSGNTIY
TRBV6-5,-,ASSYSAGNQPQH
TRBV19,-,ASSQPGDNTEAF
TRBV5-8,-,ASSLGGGSPEAF
TRBV5-8,-,ASSLVGKAGQY
TRBV19,-,ASRPVGNTEAF
TRBV19,-,ASKVIRTSPLENTIY
TRBV5-1,TRBD2,ASSLAPLAGPEQY
TRBV4-1,-,ASSQDWGLNTEAF
TRBV11-2,-,ASSFVQGETQY
TRBV28,TRBD1,ASNPQGAYEKLF
TRBV9,TRBD2,ASSVGGRGGSTDTQY
TRBV5-6,-,ASINMGEQY
TRBV10-3,-,AISGGRVGTGELF
TRBV9,-,ASSVGGLHSYNEQF
TRBV30,TRBD1,AWTGQGGSPLH
TRBV5-4,-,ASRLEGYTGELF
TRBV7-2,-,ASSLSVGHTGELF
TRBV7-9,TRBD1,ASSVGQSNYGYT
TRBV5-1,TRBD2,ASSLIAGEQETQY
TRBV21-1,-,ASSPGGGSNQPQH
TRBV9,-,ASSVGPPSMGGYT
TRBV29-1,-,SVGGWNTEAF
TRBV6-5,-,AYSPGYYGYT
TRBV9,-,ASSVVGRLGANVLT
TRBV7-3,TRBD2,ASSLNPPGGPGDTQY
TRBV5-6,-,ASSSGSGPEQF
TRBV5-1,-,ASSNSYNEQF
TRBV10-3,TRBD2,AINLAGGGTGELF
TRBV6-1,-,ASRRGPFDVTEAF
TRBV19,TRBD2,ASSIARGGLGEQF
TRBV15,-,ATRRTLTSTDTQY
TRBV5-4,-,ASSPAEGELF
TRBV21-1,-,ASSKSKGVYGYT
TRBV2,TRBD1,ASPRDRGRGQPQH
TRBV7-9,TRBD1,ASSSPGTGDSPLH
TRBV6-1,-,ASSEAVDEQF
TRBV20-1,-,SAKTVGEQY
TRBV11-2,-,ASSPYRSPGWVTEAF
TRBV7-3,TRBD2,ASSPGTSGGRGQETQY
TRBV5-4,-,ASSFRRNTGELF